This T cell receptor beta chain was sequenced for a study of Ad26.COV2.S vaccination and SARS-CoV-2 variants. Specified treatment: roughly 20 received Ad26.COV2.S at low or high dose, single or two shots; roughly five received placebo; per-sample allocation not given. Material that was analyzed had been drawn on day 63 after the first vaccine or placebo injection. From germline, CDR1 is MNHEY and CDR2 SVGEGT. The CDR3 length is 16 residues. V was clipped by 5 bases and J by 4 bases, with 20 bases between them. Assay used: immunoSEQ multiplex PCR; TCRdb lists only in-frame clones, some missing. In the table there are over 400,000 clones, over 80% of which are singletons.

The receptor's source is a person between 18 and 65 years old who received the Ad26.COV2.S COVID-19 vaccine or a placebo. Material: peripheral blood, obtained in a trial of Ad26.COV2.S vaccine versus placebo. V and J are TRBV6-2 or TRBV6-3 and TRBJ1-2, with D possibly being TRBD1 (5 bases). The CDR3 sequence: CASSTRGGGGSYGYTF. In nucleotides, the CDR3 is TGTGCCAGCAGTACCCGTGGGGGAGGCGGGAGCTATGGCTACACCTTC.